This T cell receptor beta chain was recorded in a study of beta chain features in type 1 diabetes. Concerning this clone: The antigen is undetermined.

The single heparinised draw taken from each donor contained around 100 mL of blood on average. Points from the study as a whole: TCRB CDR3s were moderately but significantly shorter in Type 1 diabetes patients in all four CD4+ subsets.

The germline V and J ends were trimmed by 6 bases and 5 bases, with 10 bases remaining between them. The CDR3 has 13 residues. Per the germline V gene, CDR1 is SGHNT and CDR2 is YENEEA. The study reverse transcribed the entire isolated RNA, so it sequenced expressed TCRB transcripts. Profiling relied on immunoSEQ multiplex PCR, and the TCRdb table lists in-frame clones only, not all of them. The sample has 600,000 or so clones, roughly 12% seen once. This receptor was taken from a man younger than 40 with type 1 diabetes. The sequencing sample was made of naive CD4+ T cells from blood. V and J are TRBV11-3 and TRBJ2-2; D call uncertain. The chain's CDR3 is CASSLHSTGELFF. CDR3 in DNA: TGTGCCAGCAGTCTGCACAGTACCGGGGAGCTGTTTTTT.